The 30 T cell receptor beta chains presented below share a single source sample, sequenced in a study of CXCR3-negative and CXCR3-positive naive CD8 T cells (dated by TCRdb to between 2018 and 2021). General study outcomes and caveats: Compared with CXCR3-negative naive cells, CXCR3-positive naive cells had TRB CDR3s with higher hydrophobicity (lower Kidera factor 4), lower energy, and higher strength and volume indices.

TCRdb lists the instrument as NextSeq 550. The Human TCR Profiling Kit (MiLaboratory) was used to make UMI-labeled 5' RACE TRB cDNA libraries. Each entry corresponds to one CDR3 protein sequence from reads that TCRdb reprocessed, and DNA is not given. The sample table on file contains around 84,000 distinct CDR3 sequences. In total, the top ten clones hold nearly 0.85% of the sample. Their recognized antigens are unknown. Sequencing was done on a sample of naive CXCR3+ CD8+ T cells from blood. What this sample's cell subset or site label stands for: CD45RO-CCR7+CD27+CD95- naive CD8+ T cells expressing CXCR3 (TNR3+). These receptors were taken from a human donor in good health. Some clones in this sample may be carry-over from other donors' samples.

The V call is TRBV13, the J call TRBJ1-5. This CDR3 has 14 residues. CDR1 is PRHDT and CDR2 is FYEKMQ in the germline V gene (reference sequence). This CDR3 reads CASSLGGDNQPQHF.

The chain links TRBV27 to TRBJ2-7. The CDR3 has 14 residues. CDR1 is MNHEY, CDR2 SMNVEV, per germline (reference sequence). The CDR3 sequence: CASSGLGGSYEQYF.

This rearrangement joins TRBV7-8 to TRBJ2-7; TCRdb outputs TRBD1, but without DNA this stays unchecked. Germline assignment: CDR1 SGHVS and CDR2 FQNEAQ. This CDR3 is built from 15 residues. CDR3: CASSFALTDYYEQYF.

The V gene is TRBV7-7, the J gene TRBJ2-5; no DNA is available, so the TRBD2 call from TCRdb remains unchecked. Per germline, CDR1 SSHAT and CDR2 FNYEAQ (reference sequence). The CDR3 extends over 15 amino acids. This chain's CDR3 is CASSANLGLEETQYF.

The chain recombines TRBV3-1 with TRBJ2-3; with no DNA, the TCRdb D assignment of TRBD1 cannot be verified. Germline V gives CDR1 LGHDT, CDR2 YNNKEL (reference sequence). The CDR3 is 16 residues long. CDR3: CASSPPMAGATDTQYF.

The chain uses TRBV19 and TRBJ2-3; TCRdb returns TRBD1, unconfirmable since there is no DNA. CDR1 and CDR2 (germline): LNHDA, SQIVND (reference sequence). There are 11 residues in the CDR3. The chain's CDR3 is CASHQGDTQYF. Combining the CDR3 with reference TRBV19 and TRBJ2-3 gives the whole variable domain DGGITQSPKYLFRKEGQNVTLSCEQNLNHDAMYWYRQDPGQGLRLIYYSQIVNDFQKGDIAEGYSVSREKKESFPLTVTSAQKNPTAFYLCASHQGDTQYFGPGTRLTVL.

The rearrangement joins TRBV6-6 to TRBJ2-1; TCRdb names TRBD1, which stays unverified in the absence of DNA. The germline V gene encodes CDR1 MNHNY and CDR2 SVGAGI (reference sequence). The CDR3 loop spans 16 amino acids. CDR3 loop: CASSAGLERGYNEQFF.

The rearrangement uses TRBV29-1 and TRBJ2-3; TCRdb selects TRBD1, and the lack of DNA leaves this call unchecked. CDR1 and CDR2 from the germline V gene are SQVTM and ANQGSEA. The CDR3 extends over 15 amino acids. This CDR3 is CSVEEGGTVLDTQYF.

The V gene is TRBV20-1, the J gene TRBJ2-3. The CDR3 spans 14 residues. The germline V gene encodes CDR1 DFQATT and CDR2 SNEGSKA (reference sequence). The CDR3: CSARVEASTDTQYF.

The chain is built from TRBV2 and TRBJ2-7; absent DNA, TCRdb's TRBD2 call cannot be checked. The CDR3 runs 15 residues. Germline V lookup: CDR1 SNHLY, CDR2 FYNNEI. The CDR3 spells CASSEPGGISYEQYF.

V gene TRBV10-3 combines with J gene TRBJ2-3; TCRdb lists TRBD1, though no DNA is available to test this call. The germline V gene has CDR1 ENHRY and CDR2 SYGVKD. The CDR3 extends over 15 amino acids. The chain's CDR3 is CAISEPRGGTDTQYF.

The genes are TRBV6-4 and TRBJ2-2; the D call of TRBD1 rests on TCRdb alone, since no DNA is present to check it. Germline CDR1 and CDR2: MRHNA and SNTAGT. The CDR3 contains 13 residues. CDR3 region: CASSDGGSGELFF.

The chain's CDR3 is CSVVKVSGVYNEQFF. The genes are TRBV29-1 and TRBJ2-1; TCRdb's D call, TRBD2, is unchecked because there is no DNA. The length of the CDR3 is 15 residues. Germline CDR1 reads SQVTM; CDR2 reads ANQGSEA.

The chain uses TRBV19 and TRBJ2-2; TCRdb outputs TRBD1, but without DNA this stays unchecked. CDR1 is LNHDA and CDR2 is SQIVND in the germline V gene (reference sequence). The CDR3 has 13 residues. The CDR3: CATRTGSGGELFF.

This chain joins TRBV3-1 and TRBJ2-7; TCRdb returns TRBD1, unconfirmable since there is no DNA. The CDR3 runs to 14 residues. The V gene's germline CDR1 is LGHDT and CDR2 YNNKEL (reference sequence). CDR3 sequence reads: CASSLTGVFHEQYF.

The CDR3 sequence is CSARDWQGNTGELFF. The chain recombines TRBV20-1 with TRBJ2-2; TCRdb's D call, TRBD1, is unchecked because there is no DNA. The CDR3 is made up of 15 amino acids. Germline V gene data show CDR1 as DFQATT and CDR2 as SNEGSKA (reference sequence).

The chain recombines TRBV15 with TRBJ2-1; TCRdb's assignment of TRBD1 cannot be checked, as there is no DNA. The CDR3 length is 15 residues. CDR1 LNHNV and CDR2 YYDKDF come from the germline V gene (reference sequence). CDR3 loop: CATSRNRDSYNEQFF.

The V and J genes are TRBV28 and TRBJ1-2. From germline, CDR1 is MDHEN and CDR2 SYDVKM. This CDR3 has 14 amino acids. The chain's CDR3 is CASTTEGTSYGYTF.

This CDR3 reads CASSPGRNGLAGDTQYF. The chain employs TRBV9 and TRBJ2-3; absent DNA, TCRdb's TRBD2 call cannot be checked. The CDR3 has 17 amino acids. Germline CDR1 SGDLS, CDR2 YYNGEE. The full variable domain, its missing parts supplied by reference TRBV9 and TRBJ2-3, is DSGVTQTPKHLITATGQRVTLRCSPRSGDLSVYWYQQSLDQGLQFLIQYYNGEERAKGNILERFSAQQFPDLHSELNLSSLELGDSALYFCASSPGRNGLAGDTQYFGPGTRLTVL.

The V call is TRBV9, the J call TRBJ2-7; TCRdb's assignment of TRBD1 cannot be checked, as there is no DNA. Germline CDR1 reads SGDLS; CDR2 reads YYNGEE. The length of the CDR3 is 15 residues. CDR3: CASSVEGQGAYEQYF.

This chain joins TRBV12-3 or TRBV12-4 and TRBJ1-4; TCRdb calls TRBD1, which cannot be checked without DNA. The CDR3 has 13 amino acids. The CDR3: CASRQGIDEKLFF.

V and J are TRBV12-3 or TRBV12-4 and TRBJ2-7; the TCRdb D gene call, TRBD1, has no DNA to confirm it. The CDR3 is 13 residues long. CDR3 sequence reads: CASSHLGGDEQYF.

The rearrangement uses TRBV4-3 and TRBJ1-6; TCRdb indicates TRBD1, and absent DNA this call remains unverified. The CDR3 is 16 amino acids. The germline V gene has CDR1 LGHNA and CDR2 YSLEER. CDR3 sequence reads: CASSQDRVTGNSPLHF.

V usage is TRBV7-9 and J usage is TRBJ2-7. The germline V gene encodes CDR1 SEHNR and CDR2 FQNEAQ (reference sequence). CDR3 length equals 11 residues. The CDR3 loop is CASTLKGEQYF.

This chain connects TRBV28 to TRBJ2-1; with no DNA, the TCRdb D assignment of TRBD2 cannot be verified. The germline CDR1 and CDR2 sequences are MDHEN and SYDVKM. CDR3 size: 17 residues. The CDR3: CASSRDRTSGLHNEQFF.

The CDR3 spells CASTSGLAGVNSYEQYF. The chain joins TRBV21-1 to TRBJ2-7; without DNA, the TCRdb call of TRBD2 cannot be checked. TRBV21-1 is assigned pseudogene status. The CDR3 spans 17 residues.

The V call is TRBV12-3 or TRBV12-4, the J call TRBJ2-7; lacking DNA, the TRBD1 call made by TCRdb goes unchecked. The CDR3 contains 12 residues. The CDR3 sequence: CASSFVGGEQYF.

V gene TRBV12-3 or TRBV12-4 combines with J gene TRBJ2-7. The CDR3 has 12 amino acids. This CDR3 is CASSLGSYEQYF.

This chain links TRBV2 with TRBJ2-5. The CDR3 is made up of 12 amino acids. Germline CDR1 SNHLY, CDR2 FYNNEI. CDR3 protein: CATSTTTWTQYF.

CDR3 residues: CASSAAGALQETQYF. The rearrangement uses TRBV6-5 and TRBJ2-5; with no DNA, the TCRdb D assignment of TRBD2 cannot be verified. The CDR3 runs 15 residues. Germline values: CDR1 MNHEY, CDR2 SVGAGI.